This T cell receptor beta chain was captured in a study of identical twins (dated by TCRdb to the mid-2010s). About the study as a whole: To test whether fetal clonotypes persist, this study deep-sequenced TCR alpha and beta repertoires from monozygotic twins, from unrelated adults of various ages, and from cord blood. Replicate twin experiments were performed at different times using different library preparation protocols to rule out contamination. What the study reported, not specific to this receptor: Conclusions relied on cross-sectional statistical analysis, since the same donors could not be followed over many years. The excess sharing between twins in beta out-of-frame sequences was weaker because fewer shared sequences reduced the signal-to-noise ratio. Invariant T cells such as MAIT and iNKT could partly confound zero-insertion analyses, although diverse VJ usage argued against such confounding for most clonotypes. In monozygotic twins, recombination models systematically underestimated out-of-frame TCR alpha sharing, but the models matched the sharing seen between unrelated individuals. Compared with coincidental sharing between unrelated individuals, out-of-frame TCR alpha sequences shared between twins had an excess of sequences with low generation probability. Abundant cord blood beta clonotypes had fewer insertions, young adult naive repertoires showed a similar but weaker trend, and memory repertoires showed no such trend.

Points on this clonotype: The antigen this receptor binds is unknown. The record has no base qualities; no much larger clone is one base away.

V and J are truncated by 7 bases and 8 bases respectively, leaving an intervening sequence of 16 bases. The CDR3 measures 13 amino acids from cysteine to phenylalanine. Only the CDR3 DNA stays, 39 bases, in frame from base 1. Libraries were constructed by 5' RACE. Sequencing was performed on an Illumina HiSeq 2000. A universal primer binding site was added through template switching, and the final cDNA carried a unique molecular identifier so that TCR cDNA molecules could be counted accurately. Specific primers in the conserved constant-segment region were used to synthesize first-strand cDNA for the TCR alpha and beta chains. Each cDNA library was double barcoded, with a SMART-Mk sample barcode plus Illumina barcodes, to control for contamination. Two successive PCR steps introduced TruSeq adapter sequences along with Illumina sample barcodes. TCR alpha and beta cDNA libraries were sequenced on the Illumina HiSeq platform with custom primers. The study's own analysis went as follows. Unique molecular identifiers were extracted from raw reads with MiGEC, and CDR3 positions were determined with MiXCR. For each individual, recombination models were inferred using an EM algorithm with the repgenHMM and IGoR tools. Shared clonotypes were analyzed with the tcR package in R, and sharing was normalized by the product of cloneset sizes. To study raw recombination without the effects of thymic and clonal selection, out-of-frame nonproductive sequences were analyzed. In TCRdb, the public reads were trimmed at Q25 with fastp and aligned with MiXCR, with productive beta chains retained. Duplicate CDR3 protein sequences are folded into a single record with the most common DNA and genes. The V and J calls come from TCRdb's annotation, not from the publication. This sample holds fewer than 250,000 distinct CDR3 sequences; approximately 7.8% were observed only once. Of the sample, around 5% is held by the ten largest clones.

Only healthy Caucasian donors were included. Three pairs of female monozygotic twins, all aged about 18 to 30 years, were included in the twin cohort. CD4+ and CD8+ T cell populations were isolated with positive isolation kits from Invitrogen. This sample was also put to use in a study of yellow fever vaccine responses in identical twins. In that second paper, the authors write: According to the authors, in identical twins the way T cells responded to vaccination appeared partly convergent and partly personalized. Focusing on identical twins, the study followed the T cell clones that responded to the vaccine, and did so with precision.

The sample comprised CD8+ T cells sorted from blood. This TCR was recovered from a woman under 30 in good health. Rearrangement joined TRBV12-3 or TRBV12-4 to TRBJ2-3; no D gene call is confident. The DNA sequence is TGTGCCAGCATTTCGGGCGGTCTTTCTACGCAGTATTTT. Translated, it gives CASISGGLSTQYF.